The entry below describes one T cell receptor beta chain. The sample comes from a study of blood T cell repertoires in COVID-19. Study context: The United States, Italy and Spain provided the acute and convalescent COVID-19 samples. T cells, B-cell-depleted T cells, or PBMCs provided the cDNA or gDNA that served as material.

The germline V gene encodes CDR1 KGHDR and CDR2 SFDVKD. Trimming removed 3 bases at V and 6 bases at J, with 7 bases between. CDR3 length: 13 amino acids. TCRdb's table, derived via immunoSEQ multiplex PCR, lists solely in-frame clones and lacks some. The table lists under 150,000 clones, around 81% of them singletons. This receptor was identified in a human donor with acute or convalescent COVID-19. The donor label of this sample is uncertain. The sequenced material came from peripheral blood. This chain links TRBV24-1 with TRBJ1-4; the D is unclear. CDR3 sequence: CATSDQRDEKLFF. CDR3 in DNA: TGTGCCACCAGTGATCAGAGGGATGAAAAACTGTTTTTT.